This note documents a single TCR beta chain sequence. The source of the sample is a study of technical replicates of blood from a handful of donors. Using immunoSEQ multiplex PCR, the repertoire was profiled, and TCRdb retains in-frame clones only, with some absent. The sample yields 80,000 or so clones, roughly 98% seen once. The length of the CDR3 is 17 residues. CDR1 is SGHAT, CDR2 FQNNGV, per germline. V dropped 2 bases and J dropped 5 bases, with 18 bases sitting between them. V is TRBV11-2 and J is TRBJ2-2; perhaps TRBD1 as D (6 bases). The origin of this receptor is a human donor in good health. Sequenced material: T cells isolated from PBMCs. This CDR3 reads CASSLRSGQPTTGELFF. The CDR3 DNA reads TGTGCCAGCAGCTTAAGAAGTGGACAGCCTACTACCGGGGAGCTGTTTTTT.